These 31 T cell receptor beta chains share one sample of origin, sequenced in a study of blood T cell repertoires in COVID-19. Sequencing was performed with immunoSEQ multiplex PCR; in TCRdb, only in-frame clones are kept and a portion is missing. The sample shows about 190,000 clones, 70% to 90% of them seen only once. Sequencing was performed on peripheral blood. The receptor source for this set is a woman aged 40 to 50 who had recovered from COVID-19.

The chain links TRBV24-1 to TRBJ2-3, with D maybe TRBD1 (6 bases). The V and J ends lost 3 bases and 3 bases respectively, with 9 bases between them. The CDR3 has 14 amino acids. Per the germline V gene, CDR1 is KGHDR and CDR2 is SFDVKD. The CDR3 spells CATSDPGTTDTQYF. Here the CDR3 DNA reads TGTGCCACCAGTGATCCCGGGACAACAGATACGCAGTATTTT.

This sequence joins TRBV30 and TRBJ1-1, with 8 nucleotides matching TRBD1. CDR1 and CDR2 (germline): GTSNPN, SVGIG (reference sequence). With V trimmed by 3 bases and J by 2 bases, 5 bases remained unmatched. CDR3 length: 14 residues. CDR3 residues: CAWRDRGENTEAFF. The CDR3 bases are TGTGCCTGGAGAGACAGGGGAGAAAACACTGAAGCTTTCTTT.

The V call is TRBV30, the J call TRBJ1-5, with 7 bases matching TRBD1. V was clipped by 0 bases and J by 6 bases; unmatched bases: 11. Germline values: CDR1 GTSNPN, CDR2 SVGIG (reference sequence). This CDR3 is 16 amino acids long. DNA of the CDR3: TGTGCCTGGAGTGTCCCGGGGACAGAAAAAGGTCAGCCCCAGCATTTT. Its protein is CAWSVPGTEKGQPQHF.

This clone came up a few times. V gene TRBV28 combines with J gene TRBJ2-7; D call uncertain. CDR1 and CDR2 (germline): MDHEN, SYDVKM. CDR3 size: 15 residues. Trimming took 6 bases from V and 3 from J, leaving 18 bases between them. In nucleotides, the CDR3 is TGTGCCAGCAGCTCTAAATCTAACGAGCACTACGAGCAGTACTTC. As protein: CASSSKSNEHYEQYF.

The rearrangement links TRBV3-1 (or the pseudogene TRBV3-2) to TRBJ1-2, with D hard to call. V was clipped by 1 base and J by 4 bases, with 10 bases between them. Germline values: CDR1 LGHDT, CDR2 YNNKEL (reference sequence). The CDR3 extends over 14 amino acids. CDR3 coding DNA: TGTGCCAGCAGCCAAGGGGCAGGAACCTATGGCTACACCTTC. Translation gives CASSQGAGTYGYTF.

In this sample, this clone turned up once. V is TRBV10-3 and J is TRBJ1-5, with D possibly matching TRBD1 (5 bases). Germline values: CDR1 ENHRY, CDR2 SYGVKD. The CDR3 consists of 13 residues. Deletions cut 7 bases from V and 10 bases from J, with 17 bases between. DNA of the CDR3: TGTGCCATCACCGACAGTATTGATGGTCCCCAGCATTTT. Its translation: CAITDSIDGPQHF.

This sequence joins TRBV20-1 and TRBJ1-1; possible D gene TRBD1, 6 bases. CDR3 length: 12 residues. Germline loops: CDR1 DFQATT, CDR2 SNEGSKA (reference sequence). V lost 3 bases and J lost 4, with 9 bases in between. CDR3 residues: CSASNRVTEAFF. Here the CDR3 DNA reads TGCAGTGCTAGTAACAGGGTCACTGAAGCTTTCTTT.

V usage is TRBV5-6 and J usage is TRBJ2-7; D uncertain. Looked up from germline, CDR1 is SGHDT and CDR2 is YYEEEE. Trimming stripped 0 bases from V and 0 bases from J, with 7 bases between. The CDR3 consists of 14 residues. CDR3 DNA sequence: TGTGCCAGCAGCTTGGGACGGAGCTCCTACGAGCAGTACTTC. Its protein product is CASSLGRSSYEQYF.

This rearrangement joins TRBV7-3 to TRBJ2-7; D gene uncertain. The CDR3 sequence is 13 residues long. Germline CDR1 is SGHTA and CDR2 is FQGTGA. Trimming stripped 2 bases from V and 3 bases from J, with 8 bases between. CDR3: CASSLGVGYEQYF. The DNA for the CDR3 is TGTGCCAGCAGCTTAGGAGTTGGCTACGAGCAGTACTTC.

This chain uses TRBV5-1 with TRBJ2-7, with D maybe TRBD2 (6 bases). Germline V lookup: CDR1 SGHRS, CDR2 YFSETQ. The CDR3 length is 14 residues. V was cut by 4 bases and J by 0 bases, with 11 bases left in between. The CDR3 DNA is TGCGCCAGCAGCCTCACGGGAGACTCCTACGAGCAGTACTTC. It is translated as CASSLTGDSYEQYF.

The CDR3 region has the DNA TGTGCCAGCAGCCCCCGGACAGGGACAGGGGGTGAGCAGTTCTTC. This encodes CASSPRTGTGGEQFF. The chain has TRBV11-2 and TRBJ2-1, with TRBD1 identical over 11 bases. The CDR3 has 15 residues. The V gene's germline CDR1 is SGHAT and CDR2 FQNNGV. Trimming took 5 bases from V and 9 from J; bases not matched to a gene: 9.

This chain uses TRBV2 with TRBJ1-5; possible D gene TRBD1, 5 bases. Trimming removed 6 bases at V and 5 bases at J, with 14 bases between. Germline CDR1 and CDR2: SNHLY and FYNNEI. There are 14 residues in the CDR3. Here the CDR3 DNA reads TGTGCCAGCAGCCGGGAGACGGGGGATCAGCCCCAGCATTTT. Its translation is CASSRETGDQPQHF. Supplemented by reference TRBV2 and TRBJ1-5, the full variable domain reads EPEVTQTPSHQVTQMGQEVILRCVPISNHLYFYWYRQILGQKVEFLVSFYNNEISEKSEIFDDQFSVERPDGSNFTLKIRSTKLEDSAMYFCASSRETGDQPQHFGDGTRLSIL.

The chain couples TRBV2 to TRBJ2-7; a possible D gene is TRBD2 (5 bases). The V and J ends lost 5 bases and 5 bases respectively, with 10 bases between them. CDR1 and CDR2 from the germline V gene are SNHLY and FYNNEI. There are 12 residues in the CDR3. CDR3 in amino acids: CASSPDFDEQYF. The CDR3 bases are TGTGCCAGCAGTCCGGACTTTGACGAGCAGTACTTC. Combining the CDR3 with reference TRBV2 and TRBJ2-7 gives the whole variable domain EPEVTQTPSHQVTQMGQEVILRCVPISNHLYFYWYRQILGQKVEFLVSFYNNEISEKSEIFDDQFSVERPDGSNFTLKIRSTKLEDSAMYFCASSPDFDEQYFGPGTRLTVT.

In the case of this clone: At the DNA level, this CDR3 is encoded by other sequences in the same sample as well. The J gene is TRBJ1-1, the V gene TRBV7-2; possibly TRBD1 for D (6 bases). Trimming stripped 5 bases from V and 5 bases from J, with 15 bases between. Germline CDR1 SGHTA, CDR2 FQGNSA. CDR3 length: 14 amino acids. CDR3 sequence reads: CASSPQGRRTEAFF. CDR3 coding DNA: TGTGCCAGCAGCCCCCAGGGGCGGAGGACTGAAGCTTTCTTT.

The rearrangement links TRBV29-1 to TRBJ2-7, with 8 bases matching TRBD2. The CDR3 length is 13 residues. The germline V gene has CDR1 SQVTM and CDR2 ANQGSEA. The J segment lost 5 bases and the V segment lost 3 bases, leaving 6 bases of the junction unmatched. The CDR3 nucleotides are TGCAGCGTTGACGGGTCCGGGGGGGACGAGCAGTACTTC. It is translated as CSVDGSGGDEQYF.

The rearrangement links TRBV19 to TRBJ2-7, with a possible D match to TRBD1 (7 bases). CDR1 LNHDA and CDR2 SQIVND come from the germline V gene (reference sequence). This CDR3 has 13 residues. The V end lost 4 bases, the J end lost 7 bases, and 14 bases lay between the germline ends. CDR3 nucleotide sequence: TGTGCCAGTAGTACTCAGCAGGGGGGTGAGCAGTACTTC. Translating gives CASSTQQGGEQYF.

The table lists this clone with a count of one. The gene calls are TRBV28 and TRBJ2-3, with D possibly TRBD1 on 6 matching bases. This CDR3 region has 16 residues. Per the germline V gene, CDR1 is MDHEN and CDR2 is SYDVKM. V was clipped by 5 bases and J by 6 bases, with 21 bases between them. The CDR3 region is CASSPGAGEVEDTQYF. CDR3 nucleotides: TGTGCCAGCAGTCCCGGGGCAGGGGAAGTTGAGGATACGCAGTATTTT.

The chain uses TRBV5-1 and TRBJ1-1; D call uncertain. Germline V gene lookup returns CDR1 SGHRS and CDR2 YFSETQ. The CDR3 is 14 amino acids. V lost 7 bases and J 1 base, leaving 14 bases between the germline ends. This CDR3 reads CASRGSAGNTEAFF. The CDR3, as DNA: TGCGCCAGCCGAGGCTCGGCCGGGAACACTGAAGCTTTCTTT.

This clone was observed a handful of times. The CDR3 protein is CASSLGLAGTANTGELFF. The DNA of the CDR3 is TGTGCCAGCAGTCTCGGACTAGCGGGGACCGCGAACACCGGGGAGCTGTTTTTT. V and J are TRBV2 and TRBJ2-2; 12 bases fit TRBD2. J gave up 0 bases and V 5 bases, and 7 bases lay outside the gene matches. The CDR3 is 18 amino acids. Germline V gene data show CDR1 as SNHLY and CDR2 as FYNNEI.

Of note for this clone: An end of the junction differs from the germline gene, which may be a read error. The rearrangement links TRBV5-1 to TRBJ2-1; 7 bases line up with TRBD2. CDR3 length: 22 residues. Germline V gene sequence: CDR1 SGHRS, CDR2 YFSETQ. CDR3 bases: TGCGCCAGCGGCTTGTTAACTCCCAGCCCGTCTAGGGCTAGCGGAGATTACAATGAGCAGTTCTTC. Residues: CASGLLTPSPSRASGDYNEQFF.

The CDR3 loop reads CASSTTGQGAHEQYF. The DNA of the CDR3 is TGTGCCAGCAGCACGACGGGACAGGGGGCCCACGAGCAGTACTTC. The chain combines TRBV5-6 with TRBJ2-7; 12 bases map to TRBD1. The germline V gene encodes CDR1 SGHDT and CDR2 YYEEEE. The CDR3 sequence is 15 residues long. The ends lost 4 bases at V and 5 bases at J; junction bases unmatched: 7.

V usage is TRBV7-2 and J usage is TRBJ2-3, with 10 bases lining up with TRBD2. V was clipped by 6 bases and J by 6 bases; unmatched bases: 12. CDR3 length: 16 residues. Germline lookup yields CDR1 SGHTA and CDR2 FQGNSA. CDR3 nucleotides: TGTGCCAGCAGGCAACTTCTAGCGGGAGTTTCGGATACGCAGTATTTT. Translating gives CASRQLLAGVSDTQYF.

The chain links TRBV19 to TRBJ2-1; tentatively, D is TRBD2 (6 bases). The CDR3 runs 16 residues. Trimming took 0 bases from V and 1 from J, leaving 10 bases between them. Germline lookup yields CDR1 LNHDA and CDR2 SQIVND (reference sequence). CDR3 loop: CASSIDLGGSYNEQFF. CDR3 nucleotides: TGTGCCAGTAGTATAGATCTTGGAGGGTCCTACAATGAGCAGTTCTTC.

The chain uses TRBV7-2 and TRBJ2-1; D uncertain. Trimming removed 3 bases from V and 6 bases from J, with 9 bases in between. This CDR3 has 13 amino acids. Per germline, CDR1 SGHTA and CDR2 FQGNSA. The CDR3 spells CASSFVASNEQFF. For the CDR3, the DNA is TGTGCCAGCAGCTTTGTTGCGAGCAATGAGCAGTTCTTC. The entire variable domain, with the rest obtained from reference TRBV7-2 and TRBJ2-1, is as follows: GAGVSQSPSNKVTEKGKDVELRCDPISGHTALYWYRQSLGQGLEFLIYFQGNSAPDKSGLPSDRFSAERTGGSVSTLTIQRTQQEDSAVYLCASSFVASNEQFFGPGTRLTVL.

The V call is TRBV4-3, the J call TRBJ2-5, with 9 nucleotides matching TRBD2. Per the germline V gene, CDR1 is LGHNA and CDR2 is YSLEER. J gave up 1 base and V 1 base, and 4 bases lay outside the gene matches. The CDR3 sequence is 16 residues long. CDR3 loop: CASSQGAGGAQETQYF. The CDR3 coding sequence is TGCGCCAGCAGCCAAGGGGCGGGAGGGGCCCAAGAGACCCAGTACTTC.

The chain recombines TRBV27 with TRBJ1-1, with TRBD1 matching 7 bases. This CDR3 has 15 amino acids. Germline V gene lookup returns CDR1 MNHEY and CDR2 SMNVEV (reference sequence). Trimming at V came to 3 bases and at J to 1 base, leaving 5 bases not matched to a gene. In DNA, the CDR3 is TGTGCCAGCAGTTTTCTTTCAGGGGGGAACACTGAAGCTTTCTTT. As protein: CASSFLSGGNTEAFF.

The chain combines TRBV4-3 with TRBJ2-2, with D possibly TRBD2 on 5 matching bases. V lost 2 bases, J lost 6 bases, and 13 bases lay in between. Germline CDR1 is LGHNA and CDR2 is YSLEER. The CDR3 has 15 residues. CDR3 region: CASSQKPWEPGELFF. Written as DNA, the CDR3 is TGCGCCAGCAGCCAAAAGCCCTGGGAGCCCGGGGAGCTGTTTTTT.

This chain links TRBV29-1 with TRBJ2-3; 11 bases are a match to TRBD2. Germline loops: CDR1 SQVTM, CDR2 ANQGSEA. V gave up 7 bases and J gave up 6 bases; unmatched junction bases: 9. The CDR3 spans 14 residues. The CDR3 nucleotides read TGCAGCGCTGCGACTAGCGGGACTCGGGATACGCAGTATTTT. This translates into CSAATSGTRDTQYF.

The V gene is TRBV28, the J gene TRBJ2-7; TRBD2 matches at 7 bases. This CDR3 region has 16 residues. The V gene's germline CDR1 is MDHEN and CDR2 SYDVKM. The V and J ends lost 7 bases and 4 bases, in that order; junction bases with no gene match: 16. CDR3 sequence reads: CASNPNRLAASYEQYF. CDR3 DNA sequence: TGTGCCAGCAACCCCAACAGGCTAGCGGCCTCTTACGAGCAGTACTTC.

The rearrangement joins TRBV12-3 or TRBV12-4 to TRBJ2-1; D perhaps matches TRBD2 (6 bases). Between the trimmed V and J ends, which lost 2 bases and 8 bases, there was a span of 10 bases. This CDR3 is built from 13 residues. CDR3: CASSLKLAYEQFF. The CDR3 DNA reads TGTGCCAGCAGTTTAAAACTAGCATATGAGCAGTTCTTC.

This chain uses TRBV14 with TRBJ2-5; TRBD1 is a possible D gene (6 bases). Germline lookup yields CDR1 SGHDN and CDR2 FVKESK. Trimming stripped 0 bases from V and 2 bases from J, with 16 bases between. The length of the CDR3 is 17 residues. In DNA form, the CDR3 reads TGTGCCAGCAGCCAAGATGGGGTCTTAGGGGGACAAGAGACCCAGTACTTC. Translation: CASSQDGVLGGQETQYF.